A single T cell receptor (beta chain) is shown here with its context. As processed by the authors: It was from reference gene primer amplification that nucleated cell counts were estimated. Sequencing used immunoSEQ multiplex PCR; TCRdb keeps in-frame clones, though not all of them. V and J calls and clone size come straight from that table; D and trimming were deduced from the DNA. Of 200,000 to 300,000 clones detected, about four fifths appear once; the ten largest clones hold about 3.2%. This sample is drawn from a study of blood T cell repertoires in COVID-19. The wider study: Specimens from acute and convalescent COVID-19 originated in the United States, Italy and Spain. PBMCs, B-cell-depleted T cells, or T cells provided the cDNA or gDNA that made up the material.

The CDR3 spans 16 residues. CDR1 and CDR2 from the germline V gene are SGHVS and FNYEAQ. Trimming took off 0 bases at V and 0 bases at J, with 11 bases between the two ends. The sequence derives from a woman aged 18-30 years with acute or convalescent COVID-19. The chain is built from TRBV7-6 and TRBJ1-1; tentatively, D is TRBD1 (6 bases). Sequenced: peripheral blood. CDR3 coding DNA: TGTGCCAGCAGCTTAGCCACCTACAGGGTGAACACTGAAGCTTTCTTT. This codes for CASSLATYRVNTEAFF. The whole variable domain, remainder taken from reference TRBV7-6 and TRBJ1-1, is GAGVSQSPRYKVTKRGQDVALRCDPISGHVSLYWYRQALGQGPEFLTYFNYEAQQDKSGLPNDRFSAERPEGSISTLTIQRTEQRDSAMYRCASSLATYRVNTEAFFGQGTRLTVV.